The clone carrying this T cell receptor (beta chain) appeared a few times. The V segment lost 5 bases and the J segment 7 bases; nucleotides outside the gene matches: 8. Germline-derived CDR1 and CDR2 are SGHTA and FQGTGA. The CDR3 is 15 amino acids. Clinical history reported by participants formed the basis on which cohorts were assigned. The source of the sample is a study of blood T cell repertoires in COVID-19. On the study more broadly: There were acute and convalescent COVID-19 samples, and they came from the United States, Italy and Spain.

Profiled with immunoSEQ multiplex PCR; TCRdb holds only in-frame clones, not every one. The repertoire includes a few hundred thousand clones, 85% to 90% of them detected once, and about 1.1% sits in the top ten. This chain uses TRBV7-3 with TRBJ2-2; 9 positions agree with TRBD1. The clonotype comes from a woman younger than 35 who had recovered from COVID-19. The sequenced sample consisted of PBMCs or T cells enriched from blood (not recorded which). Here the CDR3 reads CASSPTGGAGGELFF. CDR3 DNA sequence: TGTGCCAGCAGCCCTACAGGGGGCGCGGGCGGGGAGCTGTTTTTT.